A selection of T cell receptor beta chains follows, all from one sample in a study of vaccination effects on CD4 cells after COVID-19. These receptors have no known antigen. Sequencing used immunoSEQ multiplex PCR; TCRdb keeps in-frame clones, though not all of them. Of roughly 40,000 clones detected, about two thirds appear once; the ten largest clones hold roughly 8.4%. This material consisted of CD4+ T cells from PBMCs cultured without peptide, taken after COVID-19 vaccination. These TCRs come from a human donor who received a COVID-19 vaccine. Each CDR3 is given with its conserved first and last residue. D genes are given only for firm matches. Some rows mark clone size as missing; the rest say once, few, many or name a class of expanded clone.

clone size	J gene	D gene	V gene	CDR3 DNA	CDR3 protein
-	TRBJ1-5	-	TRBV2	TGTGCCAGCAGTGACAGGGGTAATCAGCCCCAGCATTTT	CASSDRGNQPQHF
-	TRBJ2-1	-	TRBV2	TGTGCCAGCAGTGATAGGATCGGACCAACGGGTGAGCAGTTCTTC	CASSDRIGPTGEQFF
-	TRBJ1-2	-	TRBV21-1	TGTGCCAGCAGCAAAGTTTCACAGGGGGCCCCGAACTATGGCTACACCTTC	CASSKVSQGAPNYGYTF
-	TRBJ1-2	-	TRBV11-2	TGTGCCAGCAGCCCCGGACAGAGCTATGGCTACACCTTC	CASSPGQSYGYTF
-	TRBJ2-7	TRBD2	TRBV7-9	TGTGCCAGCAGCTTAGCGGGAGGGCCACCGGGGGAGCAGTACTTC	CASSLAGGPPGEQYF
-	TRBJ2-7	TRBD2	TRBV28	TGTGCCAGCAGTCTCAGTCCGACTAGCGGAAAAAGACTAGGGTACGAGCAGTACTTC	CASSLSPTSGKRLGYEQYF
-	TRBJ1-2	-	TRBV2	TGTGCCAGCAGTGACAGTTCTAACTATGGCTACACCTTC	CASSDSSNYGYTF
-	TRBJ2-7	TRBD1	TRBV10-3	TGTGCCATCAGTGAGTCACAGGACAGGGGGCACGAGCAGTACTTC	CAISESQDRGHEQYF
few	TRBJ2-7	-	TRBV11-2	TGTGCCAGCAGCTTAGGGACAGCCTACGAGCAGTACTTC	CASSLGTAYEQYF
-	TRBJ1-1	TRBD1	TRBV5-1	TGCGCCAGCAGCTTGCTTGGACAGGGCGGGACTGAAGCTTTCTTT	CASSLLGQGGTEAFF
-	TRBJ2-7	-	TRBV10-1	TGCGCCAGCAGTGAGCACAGAGACGAGCAGTACTTC	CASSEHRDEQYF
-	TRBJ2-5	-	TRBV5-1	TGCGCCAGCAGCTTGGGGTACCCAGGCCAAGAGACCCAGTACTTC	CASSLGYPGQETQYF
-	TRBJ2-7	-	TRBV19	TGTGCCAGTAGTTATTGGGCGCGGAACTCCTACGAGCAGTACTTC	CASSYWARNSYEQYF
-	TRBJ1-4	-	TRBV6-5	TGTGCCAGCAGTTACGGCGGCCTTGAAAAACTGTTTTTT	CASSYGGLEKLFF
-	TRBJ2-1	-	TRBV5-6	TGTGCCAGCAGCTTTTACCGGGACCTCAGTGGCTCCTACAATGAGCAGTTCTTC	CASSFYRDLSGSYNEQFF
-	TRBJ2-6	-	TRBV7-6	TGTGCCAGCAGCTTCCCTGGGGCCAACGTCCTGACTTTC	CASSFPGANVLTF
-	TRBJ1-3	-	TRBV20-1	TGCAGTGCTAGTCCAAGGAGCTCTGGAAACACCATATATTTT	CSASPRSSGNTIYF
-	TRBJ2-3	-	TRBV11-3	TGTGCCAGCAGCCGAGGGACTTCCCAGCCCACTAGCACAGATACGCAGTATTTT	CASSRGTSQPTSTDTQYF
-	TRBJ1-1	-	TRBV7-9	TGTGCCAGCAGCTTAGATTCGGTGAACACTGAAGCTTTCTTT	CASSLDSVNTEAFF
-	TRBJ1-1	-	TRBV6-2/TRBV6-3	TGTGCCAGCAGTTTCCGGGACAATCAGAACACTGAAGCTTTCTTT	CASSFRDNQNTEAFF
-	TRBJ2-7	-	TRBV9	TGTGCCAGCAGCGGTGGGGTCGGCTACGAGCAGTACTTC	CASSGGVGYEQYF
-	TRBJ1-3	-	TRBV6-5	TGTGCCAGCAGAAACGCGGCTTTCTCTGGAAACACCATATATTTT	CASRNAAFSGNTIYF
-	TRBJ2-5	-	TRBV5-1	TGCGCCAGCAGCTTCCTGCCGGGCCAAGAGACCCAGTACTTC	CASSFLPGQETQYF
few	TRBJ2-2	TRBD1	TRBV5-1	TGCGCCAGCAGCTTTGGACAGGGGGCTGTCGGGGAGCTGTTTTTT	CASSFGQGAVGELFF